The entry below gives a single TCR beta chain sequence along with its context. The sample is drawn from a study of T cell changes during pregnancy in multiple sclerosis. The protocol was immunoSEQ multiplex PCR, while the TCRdb copy is restricted to in-frame clones and leaves out a portion. The profile covers approximately 64,000 clones, with about 92% appearing a single time and around 2.3% taken by the ten largest. Trimming removed 3 bases from V and 4 bases from J; junction bases left unmatched: 14. The CDR3 contains 19 residues. The germline V gene encodes CDR1 LNHNV and CDR2 YYDKDF (reference sequence).

The receptor was derived from a female donor with multiple sclerosis, enrolled in a pregnancy study. V usage is TRBV15 and J usage is TRBJ2-1, with 11 bases aligning to TRBD2. Sequencing was performed on peripheral blood, taken in the first trimester of pregnancy. The DNA for the CDR3 is TGTGCCACCAGCAGGAATTGGCCCTCTACTAGCGGGAGTTACAATGAGCAGTTCTTC. It yields the protein CATSRNWPSTSGSYNEQFF.